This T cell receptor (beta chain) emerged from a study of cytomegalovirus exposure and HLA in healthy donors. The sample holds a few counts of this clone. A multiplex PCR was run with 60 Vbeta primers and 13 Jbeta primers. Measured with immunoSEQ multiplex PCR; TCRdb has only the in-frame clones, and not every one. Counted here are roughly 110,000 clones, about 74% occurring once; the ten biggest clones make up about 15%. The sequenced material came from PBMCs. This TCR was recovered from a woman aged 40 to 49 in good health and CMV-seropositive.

The chain's CDR3 is CASSLDQGGSSSYNEQFF. For the CDR3, the DNA is TGTGCCAGCAGCTTAGATCAAGGGGGATCGAGCTCCTACAATGAGCAGTTCTTC. V and J are TRBV11-3 and TRBJ2-1; tentatively, D is TRBD1 (6 bases). Germline V CDR1 and CDR2: SGHNT, YENEEA. The CDR3 runs 18 residues. Trimming removed 0 bases at V and 0 bases at J, with 15 bases between.